A selection of T cell receptor beta chains follows, all from one sample in a study of tumor-infiltrating lymphocytes in primary liver carcinoma. Each CDR3 protein gets one entry after TCRdb re-called the multiplex PCR reads with MiXCR. This table has some 55,000 distinct CDR3 sequences, 70% to 75% appearing once. The sequenced sample consisted of liver tumor tissue from sampling region 2. These receptors were taken from a man aged 40-55 years with primary liver carcinoma and hepatitis B virus infection. CDR3s include the opening cysteine and the closing phenylalanine or tryptophan. D genes are given only for firm matches. Expanded clones get a size class; other rows say once, few or many, or leave the size out.

j_gene,d_gene,v_gene,abundance,CDR3aa,CDR3nt
TRBJ2-1,TRBD2,TRBV5-4,NA,CASSGRLAGYNEQFF,TGTGCCAGTAGCGGCCGACTAGCGGGGTACAATGAGCAGTTCTTC
TRBJ2-5,TRBD1,TRBV23-1,many,CASSHREGGVQETQYF,TGCGCCAGCAGTCATCGCGAAGGGGGCGTCCAAGAGACCCAGTACTTC
TRBJ2-2,NA,TRBV10-3,NA,CAISTQRGPGELFF,TGTGCCATCAGTACACAGAGGGGCCCCGGGGAACTGTTTTTT
TRBJ2-7,TRBD1,TRBV28,NA,CASSFVQGNDEQHF,TGTGCCAGCAGTTTCGTACAGGGGAATGACGAGCAACACTTC
TRBJ2-2,NA,TRBV29-1,many,CSAGVWDTNTGELFF,TGCAGCGCCGGTGTTTGGGATACGAACACCGGGGAGCTGTTTTTT
TRBJ2-7,TRBD1,TRBV28,NA,CTSSFGDRGPGEYF,TGTACCAGCAGTTTTGGGGACAGGGGACCTGGGGAGTATTTC
TRBJ2-3,NA,TRBV28,few,CASSLTGSDTQYF,TGTGCCAGCAGTCTAACAGGGTCAGATACGCAGTATTTT
TRBJ1-1,TRBD1,TRBV5-1,many,CASSSDRGWEAFF,TGCGCCAGCAGCTCGGACAGGGGCTGGGAAGCTTTCTTT
TRBJ2-1,NA,TRBV5-1,many,CASSLQGGRDEQFF,TGCGCCAGCAGCTTGCAAGGGGGAAGGGATGAGCAGTTCTTC
TRBJ2-7,TRBD1,TRBV6-5,many,CASRRNPDRGHEQYF,TGTGCCAGCCGCAGGAACCCCGACAGGGGGCACGAGCAGTACTTC
TRBJ1-4,NA,TRBV4-1,NA,CPSSQVPGTGNEKLFF,TGCCCCAGCAGCCAAGTACCCGGGACTGGAAACGAAAAACTGTTTTTT
TRBJ2-2,NA,TRBV11-2,NA,CASSLVRTYPGTKELFF,TGTGCCAGCAGCTTAGTCCGGACTTACCCAGGGACCAAGGAGCTGTTTTTT
TRBJ2-5,NA,TRBV11-2,NA,CAGSEGGGGETHYF,TGTGCCGGCAGCGAAGGGGGAGGAGGAGAGACCCATTACTTC
TRBJ1-5,TRBD1,TRBV4-1,NA,CASSRGTGDQSHHF,TGCGCCAGCAGCCGGGGGACAGGGGATCAGTCCCACCATTTT
TRBJ2-3,NA,TRBV6-5,NA,CASSYGVGQGSYF,NA
TRBJ1-5,NA,TRBV9,NA,CASSVGQSGNQPQHF,TGTGCCAGCAGCGTAGGACAGTCGGGCAATCAGCCCCAGCATTTT
TRBJ2-1,TRBD1,TRBV4-1,NA,CASSRAGQGGDNEQFF,TGCGCCAGCAGCCGAGCAGGACAGGGGGGAGACAATGAGCAGTTCTTC
TRBJ2-7,TRBD2,TRBV5-1,NA,CASSLTSGQVYKQYF,TGCGCCAGCAGCTTGACTAGCGGGCAGGTCTACAAGCAGTACTTC
TRBJ2-5,NA,TRBV11-2,NA,CASSSDFQETQYF,TGTGCCAGCAGCTCAGATTTTCAGGAGACCCAGTATTTC
TRBJ2-7,NA,TRBV7-2,NA,CASSPRDQSYEQHF,TGTGCCAGCAGCCCCCGGGACCAGTCCTACGAGCAGCACTTC
TRBJ2-3,NA,TRBV7-2,NA,CASSLGGYTDTQYF,TGTGCCAGCAGCTTAGGCGGGTACACAGATACGCAGTATTTT
TRBJ2-7,TRBD2,TRBV29-1,NA,CSVVGGLSEYEQYF,TGCAGCGTTGTTGGGGGACTATCCGAATACGAGCAATACTTC
TRBJ2-1,TRBD1,TRBV11-2,NA,CASTRTGATNERFF,TGTGCCAGCACCCGGACAGGGGCAACCAATGAGCGGTTCTTC
TRBJ1-4,NA,TRBV7-8,NA,CASSPDAKKLFF,TGTGCCAGCAGCCCCGACGCTAAAAAACTGTTTTTT
TRBJ2-3,NA,TRBV10-3,many,CAISEDSVGDTQYF,TGTGCCATCAGTGAGGATAGCGTGGGGGATACGCAGTATTTT
TRBJ2-2,NA,TRBV7-9,NA,CASSMEVNTGELFF,TGTGCCAGCAGCATGGAAGTGAACACCGGGGAGCTGTTCTTT
TRBJ2-2,NA,TRBV4-1,NA,CATCQNGNTEELFF,TGCGCCACCTGCCAAAACGGGAACACCGAGGAGCTATTTTTT
TRBJ2-1,TRBD2,TRBV5-1,NA,CASSLGGTSGINEHFF,TGCGCCAGCAGCTTGGGGGGGACTAGCGGGATAAATGAGCACTTCTTC
TRBJ2-1,TRBD2,TRBV19,NA,CASSGTWGLAEYNEQFF,TGTGCCAGTAGTGGAACCTGGGGACTAGCGGAGTACAATGAGCAGTTCTTC
TRBJ2-7,NA,TRBV4-1,NA,CASTQARRGHEQYF,TGCGCCAGCACCCAAGCCCGACGAGGCCACGAGCAGTACTTC
TRBJ1-1,NA,TRBV28,once,CASSSPYGRGTEAFF,TGTGCCAGCAGTTCCCCCTATGGACGGGGCACCGAAGCTTTCTTT
TRBJ2-5,NA,TRBV11-2,NA,CASSLDFLETRYF,TGTGCCAGCAGCTTAGATTTTCTGGAAACCCGATACTTC
TRBJ1-1,NA,TRBV6-6,NA,CAGSYSSARRGAFF,TGTGCCGGCAGTTACAGCTCGGCCCGAAGGGGAGCTTTCTTT
TRBJ2-1,TRBD2,TRBV7-9,many,CASSLALGGSSYNEQFF,TGTGCCAGCAGCTTAGCGCTGGGCGGGAGCTCCTACAATGAGCAGTTCTTC
TRBJ2-1,NA,TRBV11-2,NA,CVTGQDQSSYNEQFF,TGTGTCACCGGACAAGACCAGTCATCCTACAATGAGCAGTTCTTC
TRBJ2-1,NA,TRBV14,once,CASNQGLRSYNEQFF,TGTGCCAGCAACCAAGGTCTGAGGTCCTACAATGAGCAGTTCTTC
TRBJ2-2,NA,TRBV11-2,NA,CASSLVALAGTRKLFF,TGTGCCAGCAGCTTAGTGGCGCTTGCGGGAACCCGGAAGCTGTTTTTT
TRBJ2-1,TRBD2,TRBV6-5,NA,CAISYSGRGVNEQFF,TGTGCCATCAGTTACTCGGGGCGGGGGGTCAATGAGCAGTTCTTC
TRBJ2-7,NA,TRBV7-9,NA,CASNSRLDSEQYF,TGTGCCAGCAACTCCCGTCTGGATTCTGAGCAGTACTTC
TRBJ2-3,NA,TRBV6-5,NA,CTSSYSTVAARPQYF,TGTACCAGCAGTTATTCGACGGTAGCAGCGAGGCCGCAGTATTTT
TRBJ2-1,TRBD2,TRBV4-1,few,CASSQVGTSVYNEQFF,TGCGCCAGTAGCCAAGTCGGGACTAGCGTCTACAATGAGCAGTTCTTC
TRBJ1-4,NA,TRBV11-2,medium-sized,CASSLEPNEKLFF,TGTGCCAGCAGCTTAGAACCAAATGAAAAACTGTTTTTT
TRBJ1-5,TRBD1,TRBV13,few,CAISLRGQGGERPQHF,TGTGCCATCAGCTTAAGAGGACAGGGGGGCGAGAGGCCCCAGCATTTT
TRBJ2-5,TRBD1,TRBV11-3,NA,CASIPGTAHDNQYF,TGTGCCAGCATCCCCGGGACAGCGCATGATAACCAGTACTTC
TRBJ2-1,NA,TRBV11-2,NA,CASSLDIGLAMGELFF,TGTGCTAGCAGCTTGGATATCGGACTGGCCATGGGTGAGCTGTTCTTC
TRBJ2-1,NA,TRBV10-2,many,CASSESGVGHGEQFF,TGCGCCAGCAGTGAGTCCGGTGTCGGGCACGGTGAGCAGTTCTTC
TRBJ2-3,NA,TRBV24-1,many,CATGDTPRDTQYF,TGTGCCACCGGTGATACACCCAGGGATACGCAGTATTTT
TRBJ1-6,NA,TRBV2,NA,CVSEETPNSPIHF,TGTGTCAGCGAGGAAACTCCCAATTCACCCATCCACTTT
TRBJ2-2,NA,TRBV5-5,NA,CASRLSGEHTGGLFF,TGTGCCAGCAGATTGTCAGGGGAACACACCGGGGGGCTGTTTTTT
TRBJ2-7,TRBD1,TRBV28,NA,CASSFGDRGPGKCF,TGTGCCAGCAGTTTTGGGGACAGGGGACCTGGGAAATGCTTC
TRBJ2-2,TRBD1,TRBV10-1,many,CASSGTGPTGELFF,TGCGCCAGCAGTGGGACAGGTCCCACCGGGGAGCTGTTTTTT
TRBJ2-3,NA,TRBV29-1,medium-sized,CSVENTDTQYF,TGCAGCGTTGAAAACACAGATACGCAGTATTTT
TRBJ2-7,TRBD2,TRBV28,NA,CAGSLPPATSGYLRNEQYF,TGTGCCGGCAGTTTACCCCCCGCGACTAGCGGATATCTTAGGAATGAGCAGTACTTC
TRBJ1-5,TRBD1,TRBV11-2,NA,CVSSFRDSTDTQHF,TGTGTCAGCAGCTTTCGGGACAGTACAGATACGCAGCATTTT
TRBJ2-7,TRBD2,TRBV7-9,many,CASSFPSTVGLAGAHEQYF,TGTGCCAGCAGCTTCCCCTCAACGGTGGGACTAGCGGGAGCCCACGAGCAGTACTTC
TRBJ2-3,TRBD2,TRBV4-1,NA,CASSQVQAGGGMRYF,TGCGCCAGCAGCCAAGTTCAGGCGGGAGGGGGTATGCGGTATTTT
TRBJ2-1,TRBD2,TRBV7-7,NA,CASSLDPSGNEQFF,TGTGCTAGCAGCTTAGATCCTAGCGGCAATGAGCAGTTCTTC